These 32 T cell receptor beta chains originate from one sample sequenced in a study of blood T cell repertoires in COVID-19. Clones were sequenced by immunoSEQ multiplex PCR, and TCRdb holds only the in-frame ones, with some missing. The sample records roughly 200,000 clones, less than 85% being singletons. Sequencing input: peripheral blood. These receptors were obtained from an older woman with acute or convalescent COVID-19.

This chain links TRBV30 with TRBJ1-6, with D maybe TRBD1 (5 bases). The V end was cut by 1 base, the J end by 9 bases, with 7 bases between. CDR1 is GTSNPN, CDR2 SVGIG, per germline (reference sequence). This CDR3 has 12 amino acids. CDR3 region: CAWSGGGSPLHF. As DNA, the CDR3 is TGTGCCTGGAGTGGGGGCGGTTCACCCCTCCACTTT.

This sequence joins TRBV6-4 and TRBJ1-1, with D uncertain. The CDR3 runs to 14 residues. Deletions cut 6 bases from V and 0 bases from J, with 11 bases between. Germline V gene data show CDR1 as MRHNA and CDR2 as SNTAGT. CDR3 sequence: CASRADGLNTEAFF. The CDR3 coding sequence is TGTGCCAGCAGAGCGGACGGCCTGAACACTGAAGCTTTCTTT.

This chain links TRBV30 with TRBJ1-5, with 9 bases lining up with TRBD1. The CDR3 has 16 amino acids. Germline V gives CDR1 GTSNPN, CDR2 SVGIG (reference sequence). Unmatched junction bases numbered 7, after V lost 1 base and J lost 3 bases. The CDR3 is CAWSEEGQGFNQPQHF. The CDR3 DNA is TGTGCCTGGAGTGAAGAGGGACAGGGCTTCAATCAGCCCCAGCATTTT.

The chain joins TRBV7-9 to TRBJ2-1; 8 nucleotides match TRBD2. The germline CDR1 and CDR2 sequences are SEHNR and FQNEAQ (reference sequence). The ends lost 2 bases at V and 3 bases at J; junction bases unmatched: 6. CDR3 length: 16 residues. The CDR3 DNA follows: TGTGCCAGCAGCTTATTTTCAGCGGGGGACTACAATGAGCAGTTCTTC. Its protein product is CASSLFSAGDYNEQFF.

The chain carries TRBV28 and TRBJ2-7; 12 nucleotides align to TRBD2. Germline CDR1 is MDHEN and CDR2 is SYDVKM. Trimming at V came to 7 bases and at J to 3 bases, leaving 4 bases not matched to a gene. CDR3 length equals 14 residues. CDR3 nucleotide sequence: TGTGCCAGCACCTCTAGCGGGAGGGGCTACGAGCAGTACTTC. Encoded protein: CASTSSGRGYEQYF.

This chain uses TRBV3-1 (or the pseudogene TRBV3-2) with TRBJ1-1, with D possibly matching TRBD1 (5 bases). The V end lost 1 base, the J end lost 3 bases, and 9 bases lay between the germline ends. This CDR3 comprises 14 residues. CDR1 is LGHDT and CDR2 is YNNKEL in the germline V gene (reference sequence). Here the CDR3 reads CASSQVAGDTEAFF. As DNA, the CDR3 is TGTGCCAGCAGCCAAGTTGCGGGGGACACTGAAGCTTTCTTT.

This clone was seen a single time. The chain carries TRBV7-9 and TRBJ2-1, with a possible D match to TRBD2 (6 bases). Germline V lookup: CDR1 SEHNR, CDR2 FQNEAQ (reference sequence). V lost 1 base and J lost 7, with 14 bases in between. The length of the CDR3 is 15 residues. CDR3 in amino acids: CASSLGGVARNEQFF. CDR3 coding DNA: TGTGCCAGCAGCTTAGGGGGGGTGGCGCGGAATGAGCAGTTCTTC. The whole variable domain, filled in from reference TRBV7-9 and TRBJ2-1, reads DTGVSQNPRHKITKRGQNVTFRCDPISEHNRLYWYRQTLGQGPEFLTYFQNEAQLEKSRLLSDRFSAERPKGSFSTLEIQRTEQGDSAMYLCASSLGGVARNEQFFGPGTRLTVL.

V and J are TRBV27 and TRBJ2-7, with 7 nucleotides matching TRBD2. Germline CDR1 MNHEY, CDR2 SMNVEV (reference sequence). The CDR3 spans 15 residues. Germline trimming cut 0 bases from V and 4 bases from J; bases unmatched to any gene: 6. The CDR3 DNA follows: TGTGCCAGCAGTTTATCTGGGGGGGGGAGGTACGAGCAGTACTTC. It translates to CASSLSGGGRYEQYF.

This chain connects TRBV27 to TRBJ1-2, with D perhaps TRBD1 (6 bases). The CDR3 length is 16 residues. Germline values: CDR1 MNHEY, CDR2 SMNVEV (reference sequence). Trimming left V 0 bases short and J 12 bases short, with 23 bases between. CDR3 DNA sequence: TGTGCCAGCAGTTTATCACCCGGGACATTGTCCTCCTCTCACACCTTC. It codes for CASSLSPGTLSSSHTF.

V is TRBV13 and J is TRBJ2-1, with a weak D call TRBD1 (5 bases). The CDR3 sequence is 15 residues long. The germline V and J ends were trimmed by 5 bases and 2 bases, with 13 bases remaining between them. Germline assignment: CDR1 PRHDT and CDR2 FYEKMQ (reference sequence). The CDR3 DNA sequence: TGTGCCAGCAGCCCGGACACTCACGCCTACAATGAGCAGTTCTTC. Translating gives CASSPDTHAYNEQFF.

This clone appeared a few times. The chain is built from TRBV19 and TRBJ1-5, with TRBD1 identical over 10 bases. The CDR3 totals 15 residues. The junction had 3 bases not matched to a gene; V was cut back by 3 bases and J by 4 bases. Germline V lookup: CDR1 LNHDA, CDR2 SQIVND (reference sequence). CDR3 amino acids: CASSIGDRGNQPQHF. CDR3 sequence (DNA): TGTGCCAGTAGTATTGGGGACAGGGGTAATCAGCCCCAGCATTTT.

The chain links TRBV29-1 to TRBJ2-1; 8 nucleotides line up with TRBD2. From germline, CDR1 is SQVTM and CDR2 ANQGSEA. This CDR3 is built from 14 residues. Trimming at V came to 7 bases and at J to 4 bases, leaving 9 bases not matched to a gene. In DNA form, the CDR3 reads TGCAGCGCCTCCGGGGGGGCTAGGTACAATGAGCAGTTCTTC. This codes for CSASGGARYNEQFF.

This clone was seen a handful of times. The V call is TRBV5-1, the J call TRBJ1-4; 10 bases map to TRBD1. The CDR3 extends over 15 amino acids. From germline, CDR1 is SGHRS and CDR2 YFSETQ. V dropped 1 base and J dropped 8; count of bases not matched to a gene: 5. This CDR3 is CASSLFGTGEEKLFF. In nucleotides, the CDR3 is TGCGCCAGCAGCTTGTTTGGGACAGGGGAAGAAAAACTGTTTTTT.

V gene TRBV10-1 combines with J gene TRBJ1-2; a possible D gene is TRBD1 (6 bases). The CDR3 consists of 12 residues. V lost 0 bases and J lost 13, with 12 bases in between. Germline V CDR1 and CDR2: WNHNN, SYGVQD (reference sequence). The CDR3 sequence is CASSESDSYPTF. CDR3 coding DNA: TGCGCCAGCAGTGAGTCGGACAGCTATCCCACCTTC.

This rearrangement joins TRBV4-1 to TRBJ2-1; possible D gene TRBD2, 5 bases. Germline V CDR1 and CDR2: MGHRA, YSYEKL. Trimming left V 0 bases short and J 0 bases short, with 12 bases between. The CDR3 runs to 17 residues. The CDR3 loop reads CASSQELALSSYNEQFF. The DNA of the CDR3 is TGCGCCAGCAGCCAAGAGTTAGCGTTAAGCTCCTACAATGAGCAGTTCTTC.

The genes are TRBV6-5 and TRBJ2-1; TRBD1 agrees at 7 bases. The CDR3 loop spans 15 amino acids. Germline lookup yields CDR1 MNHEY and CDR2 SVGAGI. The V segment lost 5 bases and the J segment 4 bases; nucleotides outside the gene matches: 8. The CDR3 DNA reads TGTGCCAGCAGTCCCTCGGGACAGCCTTACAATGAGCAGTTCTTC. It codes for CASSPSGQPYNEQFF.

This clone was counted between two and nine times. This sequence joins TRBV19 and TRBJ1-5, with 8 bases matching TRBD1. The length of the CDR3 is 14 residues. Unmatched junction bases numbered 8, after V lost 7 bases and J lost 6 bases. In germline, CDR1 is LNHDA, CDR2 SQIVND (reference sequence). The CDR3, as DNA: TGTGCCAGTACGGACAGGGATATTGTTCAGCCCCAGCATTTT. Its translation: CASTDRDIVQPQHF. Based on the CDR3 plus reference TRBV19 and TRBJ1-5, the full variable domain is DGGITQSPKYLFRKEGQNVTLSCEQNLNHDAMYWYRQDPGQGLRLIYYSQIVNDFQKGDIAEGYSVSREKKESFPLTVTSAQKNPTAFYLCASTDRDIVQPQHFGDGTRLSIL.

This clone occurred once. CDR3 sequence: CASSHPDSTGELFF. CDR3 bases: TGTGCCAGCAGTCACCCCGACTCAACCGGGGAGCTGTTTTTT. This rearrangement joins TRBV3-1 (or the pseudogene TRBV3-2) to TRBJ2-2; no firm D call. CDR3 size: 14 residues. Germline V gives CDR1 LGHDT, CDR2 YNNKEL (reference sequence). Trimming removed 6 bases from V and 5 bases from J, with 13 bases in between.

The V gene is TRBV5-4, the J gene TRBJ2-5, with TRBD1 matching 8 bases. V lost 6 bases, J lost 4 bases, and 8 bases stayed unmatched. Looked up from germline, CDR1 is SGHNT and CDR2 is YYREEE (reference sequence). The CDR3 has 14 amino acids. CDR3: CASTWDRMAETQYF. CDR3 nucleotides: TGTGCCAGCACCTGGGACAGGATGGCAGAGACCCAGTACTTC.

This chain joins TRBV7-6 and TRBJ2-3; a possible D gene is TRBD1 (6 bases). V lost 0 bases, J lost 6 bases, and 7 bases lay in between. CDR3 length: 13 residues. CDR1 is SGHVS, CDR2 FNYEAQ, per germline. CDR3 sequence reads: CASSLARGDTQYF. DNA for the CDR3: TGTGCCAGCAGCTTAGCCAGGGGTGATACGCAGTATTTT.

The V and J genes are TRBV7-9 and TRBJ2-7, with TRBD2 identical over 12 bases. The germline V gene has CDR1 SEHNR and CDR2 FQNEAQ (reference sequence). There are 20 residues in the CDR3. The V and J ends lost 5 bases and 1 base, in that order; junction bases with no gene match: 18. This CDR3 reads CASSIGSGQRLAGASYEQYF. In DNA, the CDR3 is TGTGCCAGCAGCATCGGGTCGGGACAGCGACTAGCGGGAGCGTCCTACGAGCAGTACTTC.

The J gene is TRBJ1-2, the V gene TRBV6-6; D is unclear. Trimming left V 7 bases short and J 4 bases short, with 10 bases between. This CDR3 contains 12 residues. Germline CDR1 reads MNHNY; CDR2 reads SVGAGI (reference sequence). This chain's CDR3 is CASTPQSYGYTF. In nucleotides, the CDR3 is TGTGCCAGCACGCCCCAGTCCTATGGCTACACCTTC.

The J gene is TRBJ2-7, the V gene TRBV27; TRBD1 aligns across 12 bases. Trimming took 4 bases from V and 6 from J; bases not matched to a gene: 13. This CDR3 comprises 17 residues. The germline CDR1 and CDR2 sequences are MNHEY and SMNVEV (reference sequence). The CDR3 loop reads CASSSGDRGQGAPEQYF. In nucleotides, the CDR3 is TGTGCCAGCAGTTCCGGGGACCGGGGACAGGGGGCCCCCGAGCAGTACTTC.

This sequence joins TRBV14 and TRBJ1-5, with D possibly TRBD1 on 5 matching bases. The CDR3 spans 12 residues. Trimming cost V 4 bases and J 4 bases, with 5 bases left between them. CDR1 and CDR2 (germline): SGHDN, FVKESK. Here the CDR3 reads CASSRTNQPQHF. CDR3 in DNA: TGTGCCAGCAGCCGGACAAATCAGCCCCAGCATTTT.

The chain is built from TRBV2 and TRBJ2-1; TRBD2 matches 14 bases. The CDR3 is 15 residues long. Germline V lookup: CDR1 SNHLY, CDR2 FYNNEI. V trimming: 6 bases; J trimming: 5 bases; junction bases outside the gene matches: 3. DNA of the CDR3: TGTGCCAGCAGGCCGGGACTAGCGGGAGACAATGAGCAGTTCTTC. Protein product: CASRPGLAGDNEQFF.

V is TRBV10-3 and J is TRBJ1-5, with 10 positions matching TRBD1. V gave up 1 base and J gave up 6 bases; unmatched junction bases: 3. This CDR3 has 15 residues. The germline gives CDR1 ENHRY, CDR2 SYGVKD. The CDR3 is CAISELTGGGQPQHF. The CDR3 DNA sequence: TGTGCCATCAGTGAGTTGACAGGGGGCGGTCAGCCCCAGCATTTT.

J is TRBJ1-5 and V is TRBV28; D may be TRBD1 (5 bases). V was shortened by 8 bases and J by 5 bases, with 10 bases between the two germline ends. CDR3 length equals 12 residues. The germline gives CDR1 MDHEN, CDR2 SYDVKM. The CDR3: CASVIGDQPQHF. For the CDR3, the DNA is TGTGCCAGCGTCATAGGGGATCAGCCCCAGCATTTT.

This clone occurred a few times. This rearrangement joins TRBV7-9 to TRBJ2-7; D might be TRBD1 (6 bases). The CDR3 is 17 amino acids. V shed 1 base and J shed 1 base, with 17 bases lying between them. Per germline, CDR1 SEHNR and CDR2 FQNEAQ (reference sequence). The CDR3 region is CASSLVYQDSLSYEQYF. DNA of the CDR3: TGTGCCAGCAGCTTAGTTTATCAGGACAGCCTTTCCTACGAGCAGTACTTC.

This clone was observed a handful of times. The CDR3 nucleotides are TGTGCCAGCAGTGAAAGCGCGGGAGACATTTCGGGGCAGTACTTC. Its translation: CASSESAGDISGQYF. The V call is TRBV2, the J call TRBJ2-7; TRBD2 agrees at 7 bases. Germline loops: CDR1 SNHLY, CDR2 FYNNEI. V shed 2 bases, J shed 9 bases, and the junction held 13 bases outside the gene matches. CDR3 size: 15 residues.

The rearrangement joins TRBV5-1 to TRBJ1-6; 9 bases agree with TRBD1. CDR3 length: 14 amino acids. Germline lookup yields CDR1 SGHRS and CDR2 YFSETQ. V was clipped by 4 bases and J by 5 bases; unmatched bases: 1. The chain's CDR3 is CASSRTGDNSPLHF. The CDR3 DNA reads as TGCGCCAGCAGCAGGACAGGGGATAATTCACCCCTCCACTTT.

This clone came up many times. The chain has TRBV27 and TRBJ2-7, with 8 bases identical to TRBD2. The CDR3 totals 16 residues. Germline V CDR1 and CDR2: MNHEY, SMNVEV (reference sequence). V lost 0 bases, J lost 3 bases, and 7 bases stayed unmatched. The CDR3 here is CASSLSMIAGIYEQYF. In nucleotides, the CDR3 is TGTGCCAGCAGTTTATCGATGATAGCGGGGATCTACGAGCAGTACTTC.

This clone was seen a handful of times. The V call is TRBV10-3, the J call TRBJ1-3; 7 bases fit TRBD1. With 6 bases clipped from V and 4 bases from J, the junction kept 6 bases outside the gene matches. CDR3 length equals 14 residues. CDR1 is ENHRY and CDR2 is SYGVKD in the germline V gene. The CDR3 spells CAIRQTGIGNTIYF. The CDR3 DNA reads TGTGCCATCAGACAGACAGGGATCGGAAACACCATATATTTT.